The rows below give T cell receptor beta chains drawn from one sample of a study of blood T cell repertoires in COVID-19. This table comes from immunoSEQ multiplex PCR, and its TCRdb copy is limited to in-frame clones, with some not included. The table shows some 230,000 clones, with 70% to 90% occurring only once. Input material: peripheral blood. Every receptor here comes from a man aged 25 to 45 who had recovered from COVID-19. CDR3s include the opening cysteine and the closing phenylalanine or tryptophan. A D gene is named only where the DNA matches it firmly. Size values are once, few and many counts, or a class for expanded clones, and some rows have none.

d_gene: -
j_gene: TRBJ2-7
abundance: -
v_gene: TRBV19
CDR3aa: CASGVGDSPYEQYF
CDR3nt: TGTGCCAGTGGCGTTGGGGACTCCCCCTACGAGCAGTACTTC

d_gene: -
j_gene: TRBJ1-1
abundance: -
v_gene: TRBV5-1
CDR3aa: CASSFSIDTEAFF
CDR3nt: TGCGCCAGCAGCTTTTCCATTGACACTGAAGCTTTCTTT

d_gene: TRBD2
j_gene: TRBJ2-1
abundance: -
v_gene: TRBV13
CDR3aa: CASSLSLHGGAGEQFF
CDR3nt: TGTGCCAGCAGCTTATCCCTTCACGGGGGGGCAGGTGAGCAGTTCTTC

d_gene: TRBD1
j_gene: TRBJ2-2
abundance: once
v_gene: TRBV9
CDR3aa: CASSAPGTGRSGELFF
CDR3nt: TGTGCCAGCAGTGCTCCCGGGACAGGGCGGTCCGGGGAGCTGTTTTTT

d_gene: -
j_gene: TRBJ2-7
abundance: -
v_gene: TRBV5-8
CDR3aa: CASSLDPYYEQYF
CDR3nt: TGTGCCAGCAGCCTAGACCCTTACTACGAGCAGTACTTC

d_gene: -
j_gene: TRBJ1-5
abundance: -
v_gene: TRBV5-5
CDR3aa: CASRPGGGMNQPQHF
CDR3nt: TGTGCCAGCAGACCCGGGGGAGGGATGAATCAGCCCCAGCATTTT

d_gene: TRBD2
j_gene: TRBJ2-3
abundance: -
v_gene: TRBV29-1
CDR3aa: CSVGTSTSTDTQYF
CDR3nt: TGCAGCGTTGGGACTAGCACAAGCACAGATACGCAGTATTTT

d_gene: -
j_gene: TRBJ1-1
abundance: -
v_gene: TRBV4-2
CDR3aa: CASSQEWRTGTKNTEAFF
CDR3nt: TGTGCCAGCAGCCAAGAATGGCGGACCGGGACAAAGAACACTGAAGCTTTCTTT

d_gene: -
j_gene: TRBJ2-5
abundance: -
v_gene: TRBV5-1
CDR3aa: CASSLEARAETQYF
CDR3nt: TGCGCCAGCAGCTTGGAGGCCAGGGCCGAGACCCAGTACTTC

d_gene: -
j_gene: TRBJ2-1
abundance: -
v_gene: TRBV6-5
CDR3aa: CASSYSRQGLHHEQFF
CDR3nt: TGTGCCAGCAGTTACTCGAGGCAGGGGCTTCATCATGAGCAGTTCTTC

d_gene: -
j_gene: TRBJ1-1
abundance: -
v_gene: TRBV4-1
CDR3aa: CASSQGASEAFF
CDR3nt: TGCGCCAGCAGCCAAGGAGCCTCTGAAGCTTTCTTT

d_gene: -
j_gene: TRBJ2-4
abundance: -
v_gene: TRBV11-3
CDR3aa: CASSQQGGKNIQYF
CDR3nt: TGTGCCAGCAGCCAACAGGGCGGCAAAAACATTCAGTACTTC

d_gene: TRBD1
j_gene: TRBJ2-1
abundance: few
v_gene: TRBV25-1
CDR3aa: CASSEAGGRNEQFF
CDR3nt: TGTGCCAGCAGTGAAGCAGGGGGCAGGAATGAGCAGTTCTTC

d_gene: TRBD2
j_gene: TRBJ2-5
abundance: -
v_gene: TRBV12-3/TRBV12-4
CDR3aa: CATRTSSQETQYF
CDR3nt: TGTGCCACCAGGACTAGCTCACAAGAGACCCAGTACTTC

d_gene: -
j_gene: TRBJ2-3
abundance: -
v_gene: TRBV19
CDR3aa: CASNPTVGEPSTDTQYF
CDR3nt: TGTGCCAGTAACCCCACGGTCGGGGAGCCTAGCACAGATACGCAGTATTTT

d_gene: -
j_gene: TRBJ1-1
abundance: -
v_gene: TRBV24-1
CDR3aa: CATSDSRGINTEAFF
CDR3nt: TGTGCCACCAGTGATTCCCGGGGTATAAACACTGAAGCTTTCTTT

d_gene: TRBD1
j_gene: TRBJ1-1
abundance: -
v_gene: TRBV18
CDR3aa: CASSPRQGEITEAFF
CDR3nt: TGTGCCAGCTCACCGAGACAGGGGGAGATCACTGAAGCTTTCTTT

d_gene: TRBD1
j_gene: TRBJ1-1
abundance: -
v_gene: TRBV10-3
CDR3aa: CAISDGTGRRNTEAFF
CDR3nt: TGTGCCATCAGTGATGGGACAGGACGGCGGAACACTGAAGCTTTCTTT

d_gene: TRBD1
j_gene: TRBJ2-7
abundance: -
v_gene: TRBV11-2
CDR3aa: CASSRWDRPYEQYF
CDR3nt: TGTGCCAGCAGCCGGTGGGACAGGCCCTACGAGCAGTACTTC

d_gene: -
j_gene: TRBJ2-5
abundance: -
v_gene: TRBV5-1
CDR3aa: CASSLESRARGETQYF
CDR3nt: TGCGCCAGCAGCTTGGAGAGTAGGGCACGGGGGGAGACCCAGTACTTC

d_gene: -
j_gene: TRBJ1-1
abundance: -
v_gene: TRBV20-1
CDR3aa: CSEGRGTEAFF
CDR3nt: TGCAGTGAGGGGCGGGGGACTGAAGCTTTCTTT

d_gene: -
j_gene: TRBJ2-5
abundance: -
v_gene: TRBV5-1
CDR3aa: CASSFSGLQETQYF
CDR3nt: TGCGCCAGCAGCTTTTCAGGCCTCCAAGAGACCCAGTACTTC

d_gene: -
j_gene: TRBJ1-5
abundance: -
v_gene: TRBV19
CDR3aa: CASNSLQQPQHF
CDR3nt: TGTGCCAGTAACAGTCTTCAGCAGCCCCAGCATTTT

d_gene: -
j_gene: TRBJ2-7
abundance: -
v_gene: TRBV5-6
CDR3aa: CASSLFGSYEQYF
CDR3nt: TGTGCCAGCAGCTTATTCGGGTCCTACGAGCAGTACTTC

d_gene: -
j_gene: TRBJ2-3
abundance: once
v_gene: TRBV2
CDR3aa: CASRILTGGGDTQYF
CDR3nt: TGTGCCAGCAGGATTCTGACGGGGGGCGGAGATACGCAGTATTTT

d_gene: TRBD1
j_gene: TRBJ2-6
abundance: -
v_gene: TRBV24-1
CDR3aa: CATSGETGSSGANVLTF
CDR3nt: TGTGCCACCAGTGGGGAGACAGGGAGCTCTGGGGCCAACGTCCTGACTTTC

d_gene: -
j_gene: TRBJ1-4
abundance: -
v_gene: TRBV12-3/TRBV12-4
CDR3aa: CASSLVQGEKLFF
CDR3nt: TGTGCCAGCAGTTTAGTCCAGGGGGAAAAACTGTTTTTT

d_gene: -
j_gene: TRBJ2-3
abundance: -
v_gene: TRBV30
CDR3aa: CAWRRTGDTQYF
CDR3nt: TGTGCCTGGAGAAGAACGGGAGATACGCAGTATTTT

d_gene: -
j_gene: TRBJ2-7
abundance: -
v_gene: TRBV20-1
CDR3aa: CSVRSSYEQYF
CDR3nt: TGCAGTGTTCGTAGCAGCTACGAGCAGTACTTC

d_gene: TRBD2
j_gene: TRBJ2-7
abundance: -
v_gene: TRBV9
CDR3aa: CASSGEGYEQYF
CDR3nt: TGTGCCAGCAGCGGGGAGGGGTACGAGCAGTACTTC

d_gene: -
j_gene: TRBJ1-2
abundance: -
v_gene: TRBV3-1/TRBV3-2
CDR3aa: CASSPPGEGVAYGYTF
CDR3nt: TGTGCCAGCAGCCCCCCCGGCGAGGGGGTTGCCTATGGCTACACCTTC

d_gene: TRBD1
j_gene: TRBJ1-1
abundance: many
v_gene: TRBV2
CDR3aa: CASSVRQGLMNTEAFF
CDR3nt: TGTGCCAGCAGTGTTCGACAGGGACTCATGAACACTGAAGCTTTCTTT

d_gene: TRBD1
j_gene: TRBJ1-5
abundance: -
v_gene: TRBV4-1
CDR3aa: CASSQEEGTGGNQPQHF
CDR3nt: TGCGCCAGCAGCCAAGAAGAGGGCACAGGGGGTAATCAGCCCCAGCATTTT

d_gene: -
j_gene: TRBJ2-7
abundance: -
v_gene: TRBV3-1/TRBV3-2
CDR3aa: CASSQGRFRYEQYF
CDR3nt: TGTGCCAGCAGCCAAGGCAGGTTCAGGTACGAGCAGTACTTC

d_gene: -
j_gene: TRBJ1-5
abundance: -
v_gene: TRBV28
CDR3aa: CASRRLDKLFEPQHF
CDR3nt: TGTGCCAGCAGACGACTGGATAAACTTTTCGAGCCCCAGCATTTT

d_gene: -
j_gene: TRBJ1-2
abundance: -
v_gene: TRBV7-2
CDR3aa: CASSFRGANYGYTF
CDR3nt: TGTGCCAGCAGCTTTCGGGGGGCGAACTATGGCTACACCTTC

d_gene: -
j_gene: TRBJ1-4
abundance: -
v_gene: TRBV18
CDR3aa: CASSPPNFAGKGEKLFF
CDR3nt: TGTGCCAGCTCACCACCGAATTTTGCAGGGAAGGGTGAAAAACTGTTTTTT

d_gene: -
j_gene: TRBJ2-1
abundance: -
v_gene: TRBV3-1/TRBV3-2
CDR3aa: CASSQRVIPGIHNEQFF
CDR3nt: TGTGCCAGCAGCCAAAGAGTCATACCGGGAATACACAATGAGCAGTTCTTC

d_gene: TRBD1
j_gene: TRBJ1-2
abundance: -
v_gene: TRBV6-2/TRBV6-3
CDR3aa: CASSSTGGRGYTF
CDR3nt: TGTGCCAGCAGTTCCACAGGGGGCCGTGGCTACACCTTC

d_gene: -
j_gene: TRBJ1-1
abundance: -
v_gene: TRBV27
CDR3aa: CASSSSTEAEAFF
CDR3nt: TGTGCCAGCAGTTCAAGCACTGAAGCTGAAGCTTTCTTT

d_gene: -
j_gene: TRBJ1-2
abundance: -
v_gene: TRBV7-2
CDR3aa: CASSLMVQGYGYTF
CDR3nt: TGTGCCAGCAGCTTAATGGTGCAGGGCTATGGCTACACCTTC

d_gene: TRBD1
j_gene: TRBJ2-2
abundance: -
v_gene: TRBV5-6
CDR3aa: CASSFKGQIGTTGELFF
CDR3nt: TGTGCCAGCAGCTTTAAGGGACAGATCGGAACCACCGGGGAGCTGTTTTTT

d_gene: -
j_gene: TRBJ1-1
abundance: -
v_gene: TRBV6-5
CDR3aa: CASSYGTLNTEAFF
CDR3nt: TGTGCCAGCAGTTACGGGACACTGAACACTGAAGCTTTCTTT

d_gene: TRBD1
j_gene: TRBJ2-1
abundance: -
v_gene: TRBV20-1
CDR3aa: CSVGQGNEQFF
CDR3nt: TGCAGTGTCGGACAGGGCAATGAGCAGTTCTTC

d_gene: -
j_gene: TRBJ1-4
abundance: -
v_gene: TRBV6-5
CDR3aa: CASSYRQEEEKLFF
CDR3nt: TGTGCCAGCAGTTACCGCCAGGAGGAGGAAAAACTGTTTTTT

d_gene: TRBD1
j_gene: TRBJ1-2
abundance: -
v_gene: TRBV9
CDR3aa: CASSVVTGAYGYTF
CDR3nt: TGTGCCAGCAGCGTAGTTACAGGGGCCTATGGCTACACCTTC

d_gene: TRBD1
j_gene: TRBJ1-1
abundance: -
v_gene: TRBV29-1
CDR3aa: CSVLPQGKVVGEAFF
CDR3nt: TGCAGCGTACTGCCACAGGGGAAGGTAGTGGGTGAAGCTTTCTTT

d_gene: TRBD2
j_gene: TRBJ2-1
abundance: -
v_gene: TRBV12-5
CDR3aa: CASGLSRGVPYNEQFF
CDR3nt: TGTGCTAGTGGTTTGTCCCGGGGGGTCCCTTACAATGAGCAGTTCTTC

d_gene: -
j_gene: TRBJ1-6
abundance: -
v_gene: TRBV19
CDR3aa: CASSFRGIPYNSPLHF
CDR3nt: TGTGCCAGTAGCTTCAGGGGTATTCCCTATAATTCACCCCTCCACTTT

d_gene: -
j_gene: TRBJ1-3
abundance: -
v_gene: TRBV21-1
CDR3aa: CASSAPRDSGNTIYF
CDR3nt: TGTGCCAGCAGCGCCCCCAGGGACTCGGGAAACACCATATATTTT

d_gene: TRBD2
j_gene: TRBJ2-3
abundance: once
v_gene: TRBV7-2
CDR3aa: CASSSMTSGDRTDTQYF
CDR3nt: TGTGCCAGCAGCTCGATGACTAGCGGGGACCGCACAGATACGCAGTATTTT

d_gene: TRBD1
j_gene: TRBJ1-2
abundance: -
v_gene: TRBV18
CDR3aa: CASSPATGTFYGYTF
CDR3nt: TGTGCCAGCTCACCTGCGACAGGGACTTTCTATGGCTACACCTTC

d_gene: TRBD2
j_gene: TRBJ2-7
abundance: -
v_gene: TRBV5-1
CDR3aa: CASGGSNSGGLSYEQYF
CDR3nt: TGCGCCAGCGGGGGTTCGAATAGCGGGGGCCTCTCCTACGAGCAGTACTTC

d_gene: TRBD1
j_gene: TRBJ1-5
abundance: once
v_gene: TRBV23-1
CDR3aa: CAGIRRTGSNQPQHF
CDR3nt: TGCGCCGGGATACGCAGGACAGGTAGCAATCAGCCCCAGCATTTT

d_gene: TRBD2
j_gene: TRBJ2-2
abundance: -
v_gene: TRBV20-1
CDR3aa: CSASGTSNTGELFF
CDR3nt: TGCAGTGCTAGTGGGACTAGCAACACCGGGGAGCTGTTTTTT

d_gene: -
j_gene: TRBJ2-1
abundance: -
v_gene: TRBV29-1
CDR3aa: CSVGPSGPNEQFF
CDR3nt: TGCAGCGTTGGCCCCTCAGGGCCGAATGAGCAGTTCTTC

d_gene: -
j_gene: TRBJ2-6
abundance: -
v_gene: TRBV6-5
CDR3aa: CASSYFSSGANVLTF
CDR3nt: TGTGCCAGCAGTTACTTTAGCTCTGGGGCCAACGTCCTGACTTTC

d_gene: -
j_gene: TRBJ2-2
abundance: -
v_gene: TRBV5-1
CDR3aa: CASSLVGGTGELFF
CDR3nt: TGCGCCAGCAGCTTGGTAGGGGGCACCGGGGAGCTGTTTTTT